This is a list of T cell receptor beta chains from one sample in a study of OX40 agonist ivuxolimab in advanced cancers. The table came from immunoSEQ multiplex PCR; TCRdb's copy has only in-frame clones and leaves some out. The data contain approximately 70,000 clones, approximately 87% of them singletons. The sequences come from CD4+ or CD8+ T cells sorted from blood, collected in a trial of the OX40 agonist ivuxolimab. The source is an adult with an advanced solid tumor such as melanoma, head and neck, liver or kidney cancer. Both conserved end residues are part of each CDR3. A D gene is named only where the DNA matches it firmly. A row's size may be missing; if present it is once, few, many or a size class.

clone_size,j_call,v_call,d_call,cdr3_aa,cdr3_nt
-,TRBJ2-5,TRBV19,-,CASSMRSGRETQYF,TGTGCCAGTAGTATGAGATCTGGGAGGGAGACCCAGTACTTC
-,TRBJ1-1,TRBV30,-,CAWTTWNTEAFF,TGTGCCTGGACCACATGGAACACTGAAGCTTTCTTT
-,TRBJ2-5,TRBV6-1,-,CASSAISGETQYF,TGTGCCAGCAGTGCCATTTCCGGGGAGACCCAGTACTTC
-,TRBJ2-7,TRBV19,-,CASRGAGQTTYEQYF,TGTGCCAGCAGGGGGGCGGGACAGACCACCTACGAGCAGTACTTC
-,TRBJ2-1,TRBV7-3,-,CASSLRPDPYNEQFF,TGTGCCAGCAGCTTAAGGCCAGATCCCTACAATGAGCAGTTCTTC
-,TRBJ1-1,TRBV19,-,CASTWGSMNTEAFF,TGTGCCAGTACCTGGGGCAGCATGAACACTGAAGCTTTCTTT
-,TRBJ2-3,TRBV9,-,CASSVGGRVSTDTQYF,TGTGCCAGCAGCGTAGGGGGCAGGGTTAGCACAGATACGCAGTATTTT
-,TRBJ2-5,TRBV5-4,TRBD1,CASSVTGGAETQYF,TGTGCCAGCAGCGTGACAGGGGGCGCAGAGACCCAGTACTTC
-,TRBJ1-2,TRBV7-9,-,CASSLEGNYGYTF,TGTGCCAGCAGCTTAGAAGGGAACTATGGCTACACCTTC
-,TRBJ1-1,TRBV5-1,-,CASSLGEWVSTEAFF,TGCGCCAGCAGTTTGGGAGAGTGGGTCAGCACTGAAGCTTTCTTT
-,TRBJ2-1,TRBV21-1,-,CASSKRPASGLTYNEQFF,TGTGCCAGCAGCAAACGCCCGGCTAGCGGGCTGACCTACAATGAGCAGTTCTTC
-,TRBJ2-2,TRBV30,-,CAWSAGPGELFF,TGTGCCTGGAGTGCCGGGCCCGGGGAGCTGTTTTTT
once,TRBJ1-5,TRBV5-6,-,CASSLGPGRFYSNQPQHF,TGTGCCAGCAGTTTGGGGCCAGGGAGGTTCTATAGCAATCAGCCCCAGCATTTT
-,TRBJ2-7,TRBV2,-,CASSSTASYEQYF,TGTGCCAGCAGTTCTACAGCTTCCTACGAGCAGTACTTC
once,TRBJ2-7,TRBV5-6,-,CASSASQGFEYEQYF,TGTGCCAGCAGCGCGAGCCAGGGTTTTGAGTACGAGCAGTACTTC
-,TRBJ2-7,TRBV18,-,CASSPGTTSYEQYF,TGTGCCAGCTCACCTGGGACAACTTCCTACGAGCAGTACTTC